This T cell receptor (beta chain) derives from a study of CD8 T cells in Susac syndrome. Reverse transcription of roughly 0.5 to 1 ug RNA was carried out with random hexamers. An immunoSEQ multiplex PCR amplified TCR beta CDR3 over 54 Vbeta and 13 Jbeta. TCRdb independently ran MiXCR on the immunoSEQ multiplex PCR reads; one entry per CDR3 protein. The top ten clones hold over 0.05% of a sample with a few hundred thousand distinct CDR3 sequences, about 91% of them seen once. Purification of the CD8+ and CD4+ T cells relied on negative isolation, and TEMRA cells underwent FACS enrichment. The sequence was obtained from a human donor with multiple sclerosis. The sample consisted of CD4+ T cells from PBMCs.

This CDR3 reads CSAPRTSGSSYNEQFF. CDR3 bases: TGCAGTGCCCCTCGGACTAGCGGGAGTTCCTACAATGAGCAGTTCTTC. This chain links TRBV20-1 with TRBJ2-1; 13 bases fit TRBD2. V lost 6 bases to trimming and J lost 1 base; unmatched junction nucleotides: 6. CDR1 is DFQATT, CDR2 SNEGSKA, per germline (reference sequence). The CDR3 covers 16 residues.